These 7 T cell receptor beta chains originate from one sample sequenced in a study of T cell clonality in common variable immunodeficiency. Antigens for these TCRs are unknown. Points from the study as a whole: Reportedly, TCR beta sequences from common variable immunodeficiency showed fewer deletions and N-nucleotide insertions.

Profiled with immunoSEQ multiplex PCR; TCRdb holds only in-frame clones, not every one. The table records 14,000 or so clones without singletons, the ten largest covering just under 9%. The sequencing sample was made of peripheral blood mononuclear cells. All receptors come from a human donor with common variable immunodeficiency.

Notes on this clone: From the germline J gene comes the end of the CDR3, since the read stops 3 residues before it. V and J are TRBV7-3 and TRBJ1-5, with a tentative D call TRBD1 (5 bases). The length of the CDR3 is 16 residues. Trimming removed 1 base from V and 0 bases from J, with 10 bases in between. Germline CDR1 SGHTA, CDR2 FQGTGA. The part of the CDR3 DNA that was read is TGTGCCAGCAGCTTAAGGGGCCGGATTAGCAATCAGCCC. Residues: CASSLRGRISNQP. The entire CDR3 reads CASSLRGRISNQPQHF.

This clone was counted a few times. The sequence runs out 3 residues before the end of the CDR3; the remainder is reconstructed from the germline J gene. V is TRBV7-2 and J is TRBJ2-7; 10 positions agree with TRBD2. The CDR3 consists of 14 residues. Germline V CDR1 and CDR2: SGHTA, FQGNSA. Losses at the gene ends were 5 bases for V and 2 bases for J; bases not matched to a gene: 3. The CDR3 DNA, read in part, is TGTGCCAGCAGCCGTAGCGGGGGGACCTACGAG. Its protein product is CASSRSGGTYE. The entire CDR3 reads CASSRSGGTYEQYF.

About this clone: The read halts 3 residues ahead of the CDR3 end, with the missing end drawn from the germline J gene. The chain employs TRBV18 and TRBJ2-7; maybe TRBD1 (5 bases). This CDR3 spans 14 amino acids. Germline values: CDR1 KGHSH, CDR2 LQKENI. V lost 3 bases and J lost 2, with 11 bases in between. The sequenced CDR3 bases are TGTGCCAGCTCACCGGGCAGGGCCCCCTACGAG. This gives the protein CASSPGRAPYE. The CDR3, in full, reads CASSPGRAPYEQYF.

Concerning this clone: The CDR3 extends 3 residues past the end of the read, so its final part is completed from the germline J gene. J is TRBJ2-1 and V is TRBV19; 13 nucleotides align to TRBD2. V was pared by 5 bases and J by 6 bases, with 4 bases of the junction left unmatched. Germline CDR1 is LNHDA and CDR2 is SQIVND (reference sequence). The CDR3 is 15 residues long. CDR3 DNA (partial): TGTGCCAGTAGTGCCCGGACTAGCGGGGGCAATGAG. Translating it yields CASSARTSGGNE. The complete CDR3 protein is CASSARTSGGNEQFF.

This clone was seen more than once but under ten times. The read comes to an end 3 residues before the CDR3 does, leaving the germline J gene to fill in the end. The chain uses TRBV19 and TRBJ1-5, with TRBD1 as a possible D gene (6 bases). Germline-derived CDR1 and CDR2 are LNHDA and SQIVND (reference sequence). V was shortened by 9 bases and J by 6 bases, with 15 bases between the two germline ends. The CDR3 spans 13 residues. The sequenced part of the CDR3 DNA is TGTGCCAGCCGGGGGGCAGGGAGTCAGCCC. Its protein is CASRGAGSQP. The full CDR3 reads CASRGAGSQPQHF.

Worth noting for this clone: Mismatch with germline at one junction end may stem from a read error. The CDR3 bases that were read are TGTGCCAGCAGTGATGAAGGATTCACAGATCCG. Protein: CASSDEGFTDP. The full CDR3 protein reads CASSDEGFTDPQYF. The J gene is TRBJ2-3, the V gene TRBV6-1; D is ambiguous. The read ends 3 residues shy of where the CDR3 ends; the end is completed using the germline J gene. The CDR3 contains 14 residues. Per germline, CDR1 MNHNS and CDR2 SASEGT.

This clone was observed a handful of times. The missing CDR3 end, 3 residues past where the read stops, is filled in from the germline J gene. The chain combines TRBV18 with TRBJ1-2, with D perhaps TRBD1 (6 bases). Deletions cut 5 bases from V and 0 bases from J, with 22 bases between. There are 18 residues in the CDR3. Germline V gives CDR1 KGHSH, CDR2 LQKENI. The CDR3 bases that were read are TGTGCCAGCTCAGCGACCGCATCTCCGGGACAAACTAACTATGGC. Its protein is CASSATASPGQTNYG. In full, the CDR3 reads CASSATASPGQTNYGYTF.